This T cell receptor beta chain originates from a study of cytomegalovirus exposure and HLA in healthy donors. Trimming at V came to 3 bases and at J to 1 base, leaving 8 bases not matched to a gene. Per germline, CDR1 SGHRS and CDR2 YFSETQ. CDR3 length: 17 amino acids. In the PCR, 60 Vbeta and 13 Jbeta primers were used. Original processing notes: An analysis performed later counted 70 million to 90 million unique TCR beta chains (roughly 10 million of them shared). The data were produced by immunoSEQ multiplex PCR, yet TCRdb's version contains in-frame clones alone and is incomplete. The V and J calls and the clone size are those of that table, but D and trimming were determined from the DNA. The sample has some 150,000 clones; about 61% are singletons. Concerning this clone itself: Its antigen is still unknown.

Regarding the study as a whole: Donors were assumed by presence/absence analyses to have roughly uniform sequencing depth.

Specimen: PBMCs. This chain connects TRBV5-1 to TRBJ1-4, with TRBD1 matching 8 bases. The clonotype comes from a woman between 35 and 50 years old in good health and CMV-seronegative. DNA of the CDR3: TGCGCCAGCAGCTATGGACAGGGTGGGGGAACTAATGAAAAACTGTTTTTT. As protein: CASSYGQGGGTNEKLFF.